The rows below give T cell receptor beta chains drawn from one sample of a study of blood T cell repertoires in COVID-19. Data came from immunoSEQ multiplex PCR; TCRdb stores just in-frame clones and leaves some out. The sample lists roughly 130,000 clones; around 89% were seen once. The sequencing input was peripheral blood. These receptors were collected from a human donor with COVID-19, enrolled during active disease. The donor label of this sample is uncertain. CDR3s include the opening cysteine and the closing phenylalanine or tryptophan. Fields, in order: D gene, V gene, J gene, clone size, CDR3 protein, CDR3 DNA. D genes are given only for firm matches. Clone size, where shown, is once, few, many, or a class for clones that have expanded.

d_call: NA; v_call: TRBV18; j_call: TRBJ1-6; clone_size: NA; cdr3_aa: CASSPVGGANSPLHF; cdr3_nt: TGTGCCAGCTCACCAGTTGGGGGCGCGAATTCACCCCTCCACTTT
d_call: NA; v_call: TRBV5-1; j_call: TRBJ2-3; clone_size: few; cdr3_aa: CASSLDMVDTQYF; cdr3_nt: TGCGCCAGCAGCTTGGACATGGTAGATACGCAGTATTTT
d_call: NA; v_call: TRBV29-1; j_call: TRBJ1-2; clone_size: NA; cdr3_aa: CSVEGGRGGFGGYTF; cdr3_nt: TGCAGCGTTGAGGGGGGGAGGGGCGGTTTTGGTGGCTACACCTTC
d_call: TRBD1; v_call: TRBV15; j_call: TRBJ1-3; clone_size: once; cdr3_aa: CATSSGQGSGNTIYF; cdr3_nt: TGTGCCACCAGCAGTGGACAGGGCTCTGGAAACACCATATATTTT
d_call: TRBD2; v_call: TRBV15; j_call: TRBJ2-5; clone_size: NA; cdr3_aa: CATREERGQETQYF; cdr3_nt: TGTGCCACCAGAGAGGAGCGGGGCCAAGAGACCCAGTACTTC
d_call: NA; v_call: TRBV6-1; j_call: TRBJ1-6; clone_size: NA; cdr3_aa: CASSEAVRVSPLHF; cdr3_nt: TGTGCCAGCAGTGAAGCGGTTCGAGTTTCACCCCTCCACTTT
d_call: NA; v_call: TRBV2; j_call: TRBJ2-7; clone_size: NA; cdr3_aa: CASSLSSYEQYF; cdr3_nt: TGTGCCAGCAGTCTCAGCTCCTACGAGCAGTACTTC
d_call: NA; v_call: TRBV4-2; j_call: TRBJ1-5; clone_size: NA; cdr3_aa: CASSQETVSNQPQHF; cdr3_nt: TGTGCCAGCAGCCAGGAGACAGTTAGCAATCAGCCCCAGCATTTT
d_call: NA; v_call: TRBV4-1; j_call: TRBJ2-1; clone_size: once; cdr3_aa: CASSQGQGRSYNEQFF; cdr3_nt: TGCGCCAGCAGCCAGGGGCAGGGTAGATCCTACAATGAGCAGTTCTTC
d_call: NA; v_call: TRBV2; j_call: TRBJ1-5; clone_size: few; cdr3_aa: CASSEALGENQPQHF; cdr3_nt: TGTGCCAGCAGTGAAGCGCTCGGGGAAAATCAGCCCCAGCATTTT
d_call: TRBD1; v_call: TRBV3-1/TRBV3-2; j_call: TRBJ1-3; clone_size: NA; cdr3_aa: CASSGQGADSGNTIYF; cdr3_nt: TGTGCCAGCAGCGGACAGGGGGCCGACTCTGGAAACACCATATATTTT
d_call: TRBD1; v_call: TRBV5-1; j_call: TRBJ1-4; clone_size: NA; cdr3_aa: CASSISGTAEKLFF; cdr3_nt: TGCGCCAGCAGCATTTCCGGGACAGCTGAAAAACTGTTTTTT
d_call: TRBD1; v_call: TRBV6-5; j_call: TRBJ2-7; clone_size: NA; cdr3_aa: CASSQRQGVGEQYF; cdr3_nt: TGTGCCAGCAGTCAAAGACAGGGGGTGGGCGAGCAGTACTTC
d_call: TRBD1; v_call: TRBV6-5; j_call: TRBJ1-2; clone_size: NA; cdr3_aa: CASARTGLSGYTF; cdr3_nt: TGTGCCAGTGCTCGGACAGGGTTGAGCGGCTACACCTTC
d_call: NA; v_call: TRBV5-4; j_call: TRBJ2-5; clone_size: NA; cdr3_aa: CASSLKTGIQETQYF; cdr3_nt: TGTGCCAGCAGCTTAAAGACGGGGATTCAAGAGACCCAGTACTTC
d_call: TRBD1; v_call: TRBV28; j_call: TRBJ2-7; clone_size: NA; cdr3_aa: CASSYNSGTGAYEQYF; cdr3_nt: TGTGCCAGCAGTTACAACTCCGGGACAGGGGCCTACGAGCAGTACTTC
d_call: TRBD1; v_call: TRBV6-5; j_call: TRBJ1-6; clone_size: NA; cdr3_aa: CASSRQGWSPLHF; cdr3_nt: TGTGCCAGCAGTCGACAGGGGTGGTCACCCCTCCACTTT
d_call: NA; v_call: TRBV11-3; j_call: TRBJ2-7; clone_size: NA; cdr3_aa: CASSLDAGISYEQYF; cdr3_nt: TGTGCCAGCAGCTTAGACGCAGGGATTTCCTACGAGCAGTACTTC
d_call: NA; v_call: TRBV27; j_call: TRBJ1-1; clone_size: NA; cdr3_aa: CASSIQGRRAEAFF; cdr3_nt: TGTGCCAGCAGTATTCAGGGTCGGAGGGCTGAAGCTTTCTTT
d_call: NA; v_call: TRBV11-1; j_call: TRBJ2-2; clone_size: NA; cdr3_aa: CASSLRRGTGELFF; cdr3_nt: TGTGCCAGCAGCTTACGGCGGGGCACCGGGGAGCTGTTTTTT
d_call: NA; v_call: TRBV6-5; j_call: TRBJ1-2; clone_size: NA; cdr3_aa: CASTKTAYGYTF; cdr3_nt: TGTGCCAGCACCAAAACAGCTTATGGCTACACCTTC
d_call: NA; v_call: TRBV19; j_call: TRBJ1-2; clone_size: NA; cdr3_aa: CASMFSDYGYTF; cdr3_nt: TGTGCCAGTATGTTCAGCGACTATGGCTACACCTTC
d_call: TRBD1; v_call: TRBV25-1; j_call: TRBJ1-3; clone_size: NA; cdr3_aa: CASSNTGVSGNTIYF; cdr3_nt: TGTGCCAGCAGCAATACAGGGGTATCTGGAAACACCATATATTTT
d_call: NA; v_call: TRBV4-1; j_call: TRBJ2-7; clone_size: NA; cdr3_aa: CASSQGQGQVNEQYF; cdr3_nt: TGCGCCAGCAGCCAAGGCCAGGGTCAAGTTAATGAGCAGTACTTC
d_call: TRBD1; v_call: TRBV11-3; j_call: TRBJ1-1; clone_size: NA; cdr3_aa: CASSRGQGNTEAFF; cdr3_nt: TGTGCCAGCAGCCGAGGACAGGGGAACACTGAAGCTTTCTTT
d_call: NA; v_call: TRBV11-2; j_call: TRBJ2-7; clone_size: NA; cdr3_aa: CASSRQPATNTYEQYF; cdr3_nt: TGTGCCAGCAGCAGACAACCCGCGACAAACACCTACGAGCAGTACTTC
d_call: NA; v_call: TRBV27; j_call: TRBJ1-5; clone_size: NA; cdr3_aa: CASSYYPTGSNQPQHF; cdr3_nt: TGTGCCAGCAGTTACTACCCTACAGGGAGCAATCAGCCCCAGCATTTT
d_call: NA; v_call: TRBV2; j_call: TRBJ1-5; clone_size: NA; cdr3_aa: CASRSVGGQPQHF; cdr3_nt: TGTGCCAGCAGGAGCGTGGGAGGTCAGCCCCAGCATTTT
d_call: NA; v_call: TRBV10-3; j_call: TRBJ2-2; clone_size: NA; cdr3_aa: CAISHARGTGELFF; cdr3_nt: TGTGCCATCAGTCACGCAAGGGGAACCGGGGAGCTGTTTTTT
d_call: TRBD2; v_call: TRBV5-1; j_call: TRBJ2-5; clone_size: NA; cdr3_aa: CASGPGTSLETQYF; cdr3_nt: TGCGCCAGCGGCCCCGGGACTAGCTTGGAGACCCAGTACTTC
d_call: NA; v_call: TRBV7-2; j_call: TRBJ1-2; clone_size: NA; cdr3_aa: CASSFTGLNYGYTF; cdr3_nt: TGTGCCAGCAGCTTTACAGGGTTGAACTATGGCTACACCTTC
d_call: NA; v_call: TRBV4-1; j_call: TRBJ1-5; clone_size: NA; cdr3_aa: CASSPGLPGGQPQHF; cdr3_nt: TGCGCCAGCAGCCCCGGACTCCCAGGCGGTCAGCCCCAGCATTTT
d_call: NA; v_call: TRBV9; j_call: TRBJ1-5; clone_size: NA; cdr3_aa: CASSVGLDQPQHF; cdr3_nt: TGTGCCAGCAGCGTAGGGTTAGATCAGCCCCAGCATTTT
d_call: NA; v_call: TRBV2; j_call: TRBJ1-5; clone_size: NA; cdr3_aa: CASTLETGSNQPQHF; cdr3_nt: TGTGCCAGCACTCTCGAGACAGGAAGCAATCAGCCCCAGCATTTT
d_call: NA; v_call: TRBV11-2; j_call: TRBJ2-7; clone_size: NA; cdr3_aa: CASSLRVLSYEQYF; cdr3_nt: TGTGCCAGCAGCTTACGGGTTTTATCCTACGAGCAGTACTTC
d_call: NA; v_call: TRBV7-8; j_call: TRBJ1-1; clone_size: NA; cdr3_aa: CASSLQAGDTEAFF; cdr3_nt: TGTGCCAGCAGCTTGCAGGCGGGGGACACTGAAGCTTTCTTT
d_call: NA; v_call: TRBV4-1; j_call: TRBJ1-1; clone_size: NA; cdr3_aa: CASSQEGAGATEAFF; cdr3_nt: TGCGCCAGCAGCCAAGAGGGGGCAGGGGCGACTGAAGCTTTCTTT
d_call: NA; v_call: TRBV25-1; j_call: TRBJ2-3; clone_size: few; cdr3_aa: CATTEDSTDTQYF; cdr3_nt: TGTGCCACCACGGAGGATAGCACAGATACGCAGTATTTT
d_call: NA; v_call: TRBV11-2; j_call: TRBJ1-5; clone_size: NA; cdr3_aa: CASSKDSMQPQHF; cdr3_nt: TGTGCCAGCAGCAAAGACTCGATGCAGCCCCAGCATTTT
d_call: TRBD1; v_call: TRBV9; j_call: TRBJ2-7; clone_size: NA; cdr3_aa: CASSESGTGGFYEQYF; cdr3_nt: TGTGCCAGCAGCGAATCCGGGACAGGGGGTTTTTACGAGCAGTACTTC
d_call: TRBD1; v_call: TRBV5-4; j_call: TRBJ1-2; clone_size: once; cdr3_aa: CASALRDRPLYGYTF; cdr3_nt: TGTGCCAGCGCCCTCCGGGACAGACCCCTCTATGGCTACACCTTC
d_call: TRBD2; v_call: TRBV9; j_call: TRBJ2-1; clone_size: NA; cdr3_aa: CASSVGLADYNEQFF; cdr3_nt: TGTGCCAGCAGCGTTGGACTAGCGGACTACAATGAGCAGTTCTTC
d_call: TRBD1; v_call: TRBV6-5; j_call: TRBJ2-7; clone_size: NA; cdr3_aa: CASTRTGPFSYEQYF; cdr3_nt: TGTGCCAGCACAAGGACAGGGCCGTTCTCCTACGAGCAGTACTTC
d_call: NA; v_call: TRBV4-1; j_call: TRBJ2-7; clone_size: NA; cdr3_aa: CASPNIFPLNNRYEQYF; cdr3_nt: TGCGCCAGCCCCAACATCTTCCCGTTGAACAACAGATACGAGCAGTACTTC
d_call: TRBD1; v_call: TRBV6-2/TRBV6-3; j_call: TRBJ1-5; clone_size: NA; cdr3_aa: CASSYSGQGGQPQHF; cdr3_nt: TGTGCCAGCAGTTACTCGGGACAGGGCGGTCAGCCCCAGCATTTT
d_call: TRBD1; v_call: TRBV24-1; j_call: TRBJ1-5; clone_size: NA; cdr3_aa: CATNGGGGQPQHF; cdr3_nt: TGTGCCACCAACGGAGGGGGCGGTCAGCCCCAGCATTTT
d_call: NA; v_call: TRBV5-4; j_call: TRBJ2-2; clone_size: NA; cdr3_aa: CASSFVLSGTGELFF; cdr3_nt: TGTGCCAGCAGCTTCGTTCTTTCGGGCACCGGGGAGCTGTTTTTT
d_call: NA; v_call: TRBV18; j_call: TRBJ1-2; clone_size: NA; cdr3_aa: CASSPGAQGRFGYTF; cdr3_nt: TGTGCCAGCTCACCGGGGGCACAGGGACGTTTCGGCTACACCTTC
d_call: TRBD1; v_call: TRBV5-1; j_call: TRBJ2-2; clone_size: once; cdr3_aa: CASSHTTGETGELFF; cdr3_nt: TGCGCCAGCAGCCACACGACAGGGGAAACCGGGGAGCTGTTTTTT
d_call: NA; v_call: TRBV5-1; j_call: TRBJ2-5; clone_size: NA; cdr3_aa: CASSLVASESETQYF; cdr3_nt: TGCGCCAGCAGCTTGGTGGCTAGCGAATCGGAGACCCAGTACTTC
d_call: TRBD1; v_call: TRBV19; j_call: TRBJ1-1; clone_size: NA; cdr3_aa: CASSETGGGTEAFF; cdr3_nt: TGTGCCAGTAGTGAGACAGGGGGCGGCACTGAAGCTTTCTTT
d_call: TRBD1; v_call: TRBV12-5; j_call: TRBJ2-1; clone_size: NA; cdr3_aa: CASGYDRAFYNEQFF; cdr3_nt: TGTGCTAGTGGGTACGACAGGGCGTTTTACAATGAGCAGTTCTTC
d_call: NA; v_call: TRBV5-5; j_call: TRBJ1-1; clone_size: NA; cdr3_aa: CASSLYETEAFF; cdr3_nt: TGTGCCAGCAGCTTGTATGAGACTGAAGCTTTCTTT